The source of this T cell receptor (beta chain) is a study of blood T cell repertoires in COVID-19. Study as a whole: Some COVID-19 samples were acute and others convalescent; all came from the United States, Italy and Spain. From T cells, B-cell-depleted T cells, or PBMCs came the material, which was cDNA or gDNA.

Methods used by the authors: From reference gene primer amplification, estimates of nucleated cell counts were derived. The protocol was immunoSEQ multiplex PCR, while the TCRdb copy is restricted to in-frame clones and leaves out a portion. That table supplies the V and J calls and clone size; D and trimming were determined from the DNA. The sample consists of around 31,000 clones, 88% of them appearing once. The CDR3 has 9 residues. In this sample, this clone turned up a few times. At one end, the junction sequence differs from germline, possibly due to a read error. The Seattle patients, enrolled during active infection, were followed longitudinally.

The sequence derives from a man aged 60 to 75 with COVID-19, enrolled during active disease. The chain has TRBV12-3 or TRBV12-4 and TRBJ1-1, with no clear D. The sequenced sample was peripheral blood. As DNA, the CDR3 is TGTGCCAGCATTCAGAGGTGGCTCTTT. Its protein is CASIQRWLF.